This TCR beta chain was captured in a study of identical twins. The authors used template switching to add a universal primer site and gave cDNA unique molecular identifiers. TCRdb passed the 5' RACE reads through MiXCR, listing each CDR3 protein once. This sample has 690,000 or so distinct CDR3 sequences, with 5.5% to 7.5% found just once. At least ten counts were recorded for this clonotype. What it binds is not known. The study's findings and limits: Among out-of-frame alpha sequences shared by twins, low generation probability occurred in excess. Beta out-of-frame twin sharing showed a weaker excess.

The sequence was collected from a man aged 18 to 30 in good health. Input material: naive T cells sorted from blood.

The CDR3 DNA is TGTGCCAGCAGGCCCGGGACAGGGTCCGGCACTGAAGCTTTCTTT. It yields the protein CASRPGTGSGTEAFF. The gene calls are TRBV27 and TRBJ1-1; 9 bases fit TRBD1. This CDR3 has 15 amino acids. V lost 6 bases to trimming and J lost 4 bases; unmatched junction nucleotides: 9. Per germline, CDR1 MNHEY and CDR2 SMNVEV (reference sequence).